This is a list of T cell receptor beta chains from one sample in a study of shared clonotypes between healthy human individuals. The table came from immunoSEQ multiplex PCR; TCRdb's copy has only in-frame clones and leaves some out. The profile shows about 1.1 million clones, 70% to 80% of them singletons. The sequenced material came from memory CD4+ T cells from PBMCs. The origin of the receptors is a man between 18 and 29 years old in good health. Some clones in this sample may be carry-over from other donors' samples. Each CDR3 is given with its conserved first and last residue. Each record gives: D gene, J gene, V gene, CDR3 protein. The D gene is left open where the match is weak.

NA	TRBJ1-3	TRBV5-4	CASSPNRDSGNTIYF
TRBD1	TRBJ1-2	TRBV7-2	CASSLGPRQGEGYGYTF
TRBD1	TRBJ2-4	TRBV13	CASSRGTGDIQYF
NA	TRBJ1-2	TRBV2	CASSRDRINYGYTF
NA	TRBJ2-3	TRBV10-3	CAIRRGNPTDTQYF
NA	TRBJ2-7	TRBV14	CASSQQRFYEQYF
NA	TRBJ2-5	TRBV18	CASSRGTATSQGTQYF
NA	TRBJ2-3	TRBV5-4	CASSLRRASGTDTQYF
NA	TRBJ1-3	TRBV11-2	CASSPSTSGNTIYF
NA	TRBJ1-3	TRBV9	CASSPRQVSGNTIYF
NA	TRBJ2-5	TRBV2	CASSAQGIETQYF
NA	TRBJ1-4	TRBV5-1	CASSLLLATNEKLFF
NA	TRBJ2-7	TRBV7-2	CASSRGRPNYEQYF
NA	TRBJ2-7	TRBV28	CASSGPRWDGTYEQYF
TRBD1	TRBJ2-1	TRBV4-1	CASSQDHGQGDREQFF
NA	TRBJ2-1	TRBV10-1	CASSDLSGAPYNEQFF
NA	TRBJ1-2	TRBV10-1	CARRGFGYTF
TRBD1	TRBJ1-1	TRBV13	CASISTPGQGGVEAFF
TRBD1	TRBJ2-2	TRBV27	CASTNRGWTGELFF
NA	TRBJ2-3	TRBV29-1	CSVEGWGIGHPDTQYF
NA	TRBJ2-5	TRBV2	CASSDGLEETQYF
NA	TRBJ1-1	TRBV7-9	CASSFRGTQGMNTEAFF
NA	TRBJ1-3	TRBV7-2	CASSLRSADSGNTIYF
NA	TRBJ2-7	TRBV14	CASSLPRGVGEQYF
TRBD2	TRBJ2-3	TRBV2	CASKPRTSGRRLDTQYF
NA	TRBJ1-2	TRBV7-2	CASSLVSGYTF
TRBD1	TRBJ2-1	TRBV7-3	CASGDRGRSYNEQFF
TRBD1	TRBJ2-7	TRBV30	CAWSVGGQAFHEQYF
NA	TRBJ1-5	TRBV6-1	CASSTGLGNQPQHF
NA	TRBJ2-1	TRBV27	CASSAWRDLPLVEQFF